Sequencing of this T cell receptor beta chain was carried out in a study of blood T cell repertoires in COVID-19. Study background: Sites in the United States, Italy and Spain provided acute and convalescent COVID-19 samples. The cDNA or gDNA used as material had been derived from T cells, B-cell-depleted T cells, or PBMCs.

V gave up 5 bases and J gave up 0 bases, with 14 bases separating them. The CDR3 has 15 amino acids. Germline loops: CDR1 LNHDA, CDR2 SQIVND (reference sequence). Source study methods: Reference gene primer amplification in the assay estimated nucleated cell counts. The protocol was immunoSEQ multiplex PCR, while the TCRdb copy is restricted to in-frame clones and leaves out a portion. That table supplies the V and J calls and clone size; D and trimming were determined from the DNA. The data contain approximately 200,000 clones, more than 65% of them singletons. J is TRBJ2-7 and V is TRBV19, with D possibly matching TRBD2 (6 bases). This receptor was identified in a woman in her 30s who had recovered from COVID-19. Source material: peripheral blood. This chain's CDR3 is CASSLGLSSSYEQYF. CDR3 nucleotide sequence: TGTGCCAGTAGTTTGGGACTTTCGAGCTCCTACGAGCAGTACTTC.